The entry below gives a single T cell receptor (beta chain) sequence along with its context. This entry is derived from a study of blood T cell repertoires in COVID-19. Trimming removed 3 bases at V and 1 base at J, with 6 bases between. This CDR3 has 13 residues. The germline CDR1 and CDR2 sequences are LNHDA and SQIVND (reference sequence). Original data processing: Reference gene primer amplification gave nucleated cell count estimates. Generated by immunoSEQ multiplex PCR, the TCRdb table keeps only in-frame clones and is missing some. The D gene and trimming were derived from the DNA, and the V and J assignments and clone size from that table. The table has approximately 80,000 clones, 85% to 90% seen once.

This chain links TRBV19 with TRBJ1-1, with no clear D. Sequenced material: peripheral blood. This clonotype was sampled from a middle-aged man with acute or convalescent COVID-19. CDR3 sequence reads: CASSIMWNTEAFF. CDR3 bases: TGTGCCAGTAGTATCATGTGGAACACTGAAGCTTTCTTT.